This TCR beta chain stems from a study of graft-versus-host responses after intestinal transplantation. Study findings and constraints: Allografts from individuals with graft-donor T cell macrochimerism displayed high graft-versus-host to host-versus-graft clonal ratios.

Assay used: immunoSEQ multiplex PCR; TCRdb lists only in-frame clones, some missing. Seen here are under 20,000 clones, about 95% observed once, and the top ten hold about 0.83%. As concerns this clone: Its target is not known.

The V end lost 0 bases, the J end lost 5 bases, and 14 bases lay between the germline ends. The CDR3 sequence is 16 residues long. The germline gives CDR1 SGHRS, CDR2 YFSETQ. Sample: PBMCs, taken 23 days after intestinal transplant. The V call is TRBV5-1, the J call TRBJ2-2; D unresolved. The receptor was isolated from a human patient who received an intestinal transplant, so some T cells may come from the graft donor. The CDR3 sequence: CASSLVGHPSTGELFF. The CDR3 region has the DNA TGCGCCAGCAGCTTGGTTGGGCACCCGAGTACCGGGGAGCTGTTTTTT.